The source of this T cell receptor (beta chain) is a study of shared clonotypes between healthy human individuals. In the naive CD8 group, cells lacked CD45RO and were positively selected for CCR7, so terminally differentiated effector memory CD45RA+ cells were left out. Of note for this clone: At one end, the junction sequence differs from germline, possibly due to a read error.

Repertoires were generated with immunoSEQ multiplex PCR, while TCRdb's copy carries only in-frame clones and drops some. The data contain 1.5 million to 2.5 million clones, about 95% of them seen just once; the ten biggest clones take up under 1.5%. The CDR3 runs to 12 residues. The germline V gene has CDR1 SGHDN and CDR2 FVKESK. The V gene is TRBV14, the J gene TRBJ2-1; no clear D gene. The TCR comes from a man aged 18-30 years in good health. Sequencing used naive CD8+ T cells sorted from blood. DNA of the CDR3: TGTGCCAGCAGCCAAGATTTCTCCCAAAGGCTCTTC. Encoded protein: CASSQDFSQRLF.